Detailed here is one T cell receptor (beta chain). Its antigen is still unknown. Measured with immunoSEQ multiplex PCR; TCRdb has only the in-frame clones, and not every one. There are 110,000 to 150,000 clones in the sample; 92% occur only once, and 3% to 4% lies in the top ten. The data derive from a study of T cell responses to AZD1222 COVID-19 vaccine. Findings and caveats of the study: A mostly white British donor set with more females was recruited, and clonal diversity was possibly underestimated. Along spike, vaccine-associated CD4 TCRs were found throughout, with dominance at 160-218 and 743-854. Within unmutated variant regions lay the reported targets of nearly half of spike-specific TCRs. After the peak T cell response, and only then, were repertoires sampled.

Deletions cut 7 bases from V and 0 bases from J, with 15 bases between. The CDR3 spans 16 residues. Looked up from germline, CDR1 is SEHNR and CDR2 is FQNEAQ (reference sequence). This clonotype originated in an adult who received the AZD1222 COVID-19 vaccine. This specimen consisted of peripheral blood, obtained 28 days after the second AZD1222 dose. The V and J genes are TRBV7-9 and TRBJ1-4; D not certain. The DNA of the CDR3 is TGTGCCAGCACCAAGTGGGGTACAGCAACTAATGAAAAACTGTTTTTT. Translating gives CASTKWGTATNEKLFF.